The 20 T cell receptor beta chains below were found in one sample sequenced in a study of glioma-infiltrating T cells after dendritic cell vaccination. Clones were read by immunoSEQ multiplex PCR, and TCRdb kept only the in-frame ones, dropping some. This table has approximately 110,000 clones, around 91% appearing once. Noted time point: after dendritic cell vaccination, including at tumor progression/relapse. The source material was blood, sampled after dendritic cell vaccination. The receptors stem from a human donor with glioblastoma.

Worth noting for this clone: One end of the junction fails to match germline, which may point to a read error. Other DNA sequences in this specimen translate into the identical CDR3. V usage is TRBV5-8 and J usage is TRBJ1-6; 8 bases fit TRBD1. Germline lookup yields CDR1 SGHTS and CDR2 YDEGEE. The CDR3 spans 17 residues. CDR3 bases: TGTGCCAGCAGCTTCCGGACAGGGAGGCGTATTAATTCCCCCCTCCACTTT. Its translation: CASSFRTGRRINSPLHF.

This chain links TRBV19 with TRBJ1-1; no clear D gene. Germline assignment: CDR1 LNHDA and CDR2 SQIVND (reference sequence). V was pared by 0 bases and J by 11 bases, with 7 bases between. This CDR3 comprises 11 residues. The CDR3 loop is CASSIEWEAFF. In nucleotides, the CDR3 is TGTGCCAGTAGTATAGAGTGGGAGGCTTTCTTT.

The V call is TRBV6-1, the J call TRBJ1-4; D not certain. This CDR3 region has 12 residues. Germline CDR1 and CDR2: MNHNS and SASEGT. With 2 bases removed from V and 7 bases from J, the gap between germline ends came to 5 bases. The CDR3 sequence is CASSERGEKLFF. The DNA of the CDR3 is TGTGCCAGCAGTGAACGGGGTGAAAAACTGTTTTTT.

This clone was detected only once. The chain combines TRBV6-6 with TRBJ2-1, with a weak D call TRBD2 (7 bases). CDR1 is MNHNY and CDR2 is SVGAGI in the germline V gene (reference sequence). V gave up 10 bases and J gave up 8 bases, with 15 bases separating them. CDR3 length: 12 residues. The CDR3 sequence is CATRGGAHEQFF. The CDR3 bases are TGTGCCACCAGAGGGGGGGCCCATGAGCAGTTCTTC.

The genes are TRBV10-3 and TRBJ2-2, with 8 bases that match TRBD2. V dropped 10 bases and J dropped 7; count of bases not matched to a gene: 11. Germline loops: CDR1 ENHRY, CDR2 SYGVKD. This CDR3 is built from 14 residues. CDR3 sequence: CATGQRELDGELFF. Written as DNA, the CDR3 is TGTGCCACAGGCCAGCGGGAGCTTGACGGGGAGCTGTTTTTT.

This chain uses TRBV5-5 with TRBJ2-2, with 8 bases matching TRBD1. The CDR3 extends over 15 amino acids. Trimming removed 10 bases from V and 4 bases from J; junction bases left unmatched: 12. CDR1 is SGHKS and CDR2 is YYEKEE in the germline V gene (reference sequence). CDR3 coding DNA: TGTGCCGGGGAGGTCGGGACAGGACTCACCGGGGAGCTGTTTTTT. It encodes CAGEVGTGLTGELFF.

The CDR3 DNA sequence: TGTGCCACCAGCAGAGGTCAGGGGTTCACAGATACGCAGTATTTT. Its translation: CATSRGQGFTDTQYF. The V gene is TRBV15, the J gene TRBJ2-3; D possibly corresponds to TRBD1 (6 bases). Germline loops: CDR1 LNHNV, CDR2 YYDKDF (reference sequence). The germline V and J ends were trimmed by 1 base and 2 bases, with 10 bases remaining between them. The CDR3 length is 15 residues.

The J gene is TRBJ2-5, the V gene TRBV5-1, with 11 bases aligning to TRBD2. This CDR3 contains 15 residues. The junction had 9 bases not matched to a gene; V was cut back by 6 bases and J by 5 bases. CDR1 and CDR2 (germline): SGHRS, YFSETQ. CDR3 in amino acids: CASKVGSGREETQYF. The CDR3 bases are TGCGCCAGCAAAGTCGGTAGCGGGAGGGAGGAGACCCAGTACTTC. Together with reference TRBV5-1 and TRBJ2-5, the CDR3 gives the full variable domain: KAGVTQTPRYLIKTRGQQVTLSCSPISGHRSVSWYQQTPGQGLQFLFEYFSETQRNKGNFPGRFSGRQFSNSRSEMNVSTLELGDSALYLCASKVGSGREETQYFGPGTRLLVL.

V is TRBV7-6 and J is TRBJ2-1; 8 nucleotides align to TRBD2. V lost 5 bases and J lost 0; bases outside the gene matches: 3. Germline CDR1 SGHVS, CDR2 FNYEAQ. The CDR3 loop spans 15 amino acids. CDR3 DNA sequence: TGTGCCAGCAGCGACGGGGGGGCCTCCTACAATGAGCAGTTCTTC. Protein: CASSDGGASYNEQFF.

The count of this clone is one. At one end the junction does not follow the germline gene, possibly because of a read error. The V gene is TRBV6-6, the J gene TRBJ1-1; a possible D gene is TRBD1 (5 bases). Germline V gene sequence: CDR1 MNHNY, CDR2 SVGAGI (reference sequence). The CDR3 is made up of 12 amino acids. Written as DNA, the CDR3 is TGTGCCAGCAGTTACGAGGGGAGGGAAGTTTTCTTT. It translates to CASSYEGREVFF.

The rearrangement links TRBV2 to TRBJ2-1, with D maybe TRBD2 (6 bases). This CDR3 is built from 13 residues. CDR1 SNHLY and CDR2 FYNNEI come from the germline V gene. V was pared by 7 bases and J by 6 bases, with 13 bases between. Here the CDR3 reads CASILGGSNEQFF. In DNA, the CDR3 is TGTGCCAGCATCTTGGGAGGTAGCAATGAGCAGTTCTTC.

The chain recombines TRBV9 with TRBJ2-1; TRBD1 agrees at 11 bases. The V gene's germline CDR1 is SGDLS and CDR2 YYNGEE. The CDR3 spans 15 residues. V was pared by 1 base and J by 9 bases, with 6 bases of the junction left unmatched. This CDR3 is CASSVKGQGVGEQFF. DNA for the CDR3: TGTGCCAGCAGCGTAAAGGGACAGGGGGTAGGTGAGCAGTTCTTC.

The V gene is TRBV6-1, the J gene TRBJ2-2; D is perhaps TRBD2 (5 bases). The germline V gene has CDR1 MNHNS and CDR2 SASEGT. Trimming pared 8 bases from V and 0 bases from J, leaving 13 bases between. The CDR3 length is 15 residues. The CDR3 DNA follows: TGTGCCAGCGATGAGGGATTCGCGAACACCGGGGAGCTGTTTTTT. Encoded protein: CASDEGFANTGELFF.

This clone appeared a few times. This rearrangement joins TRBV5-1 to TRBJ1-5; TRBD1 matches at 9 bases. CDR1 is SGHRS and CDR2 is YFSETQ in the germline V gene. The ends lost 4 bases at V and 4 bases at J; junction bases unmatched: 6. This CDR3 comprises 15 residues. The DNA of the CDR3 is TGCGCCAGCAGCGCGTCCGGGACAGGGAATCAGCCCCAGCATTTT. This codes for CASSASGTGNQPQHF.

The chain links TRBV5-4 to TRBJ1-2; 7 bases agree with TRBD1. The CDR3 consists of 15 residues. The junction had 8 bases not matched to a gene; V was cut back by 4 bases and J by 2 bases. Germline lookup yields CDR1 SGHNT and CDR2 YYREEE (reference sequence). CDR3 region: CASSPMRQGNYGYTF. The CDR3 region has the DNA TGTGCCAGCAGCCCCATGAGACAGGGAAACTATGGCTACACCTTC.

The chain uses TRBV7-2 and TRBJ1-5; D unclear. Trimming cost V 5 bases and J 6 bases, with 11 bases left between them. Germline lookup yields CDR1 SGHTA and CDR2 FQGNSA. This CDR3 contains 13 residues. The chain's CDR3 is CASSVDTAQPQHF. The DNA for the CDR3 is TGTGCCAGCAGCGTCGACACGGCTCAGCCCCAGCATTTT.

The chain employs TRBV5-1 and TRBJ1-3, with D possibly TRBD1 on 6 matching bases. Germline lookup yields CDR1 SGHRS and CDR2 YFSETQ. The CDR3 sequence is 14 residues long. V lost 0 bases and J lost 3, with 7 bases in between. Here the CDR3 DNA reads TGCGCCAGCAGCTTGGCAGGGGTTGGAAACACCATATATTTT. Protein sequence: CASSLAGVGNTIYF.

Of note for this clone: This same CDR3 is encoded by further DNA sequences in the sample. The CDR3 bases are TGTGCCAGCAGCCCTTACGGGGGGACTCAAGAGACCCAGTACTTC. Translated, it gives CASSPYGGTQETQYF. The chain has TRBV7-3 and TRBJ2-5; the match to TRBD2 covers 7 bases. J was trimmed by 2 bases and V by 5 bases; bases with no gene match: 8. The CDR3 has 15 amino acids. The V gene's germline CDR1 is SGHTA and CDR2 FQGTGA.

The CDR3 sequence is CASSLRSDRANNYGYTF. CDR3 nucleotide sequence: TGTGCCAGCAGTCTCCGTTCGGACAGGGCCAATAACTATGGCTACACCTTC. The chain uses TRBV27 and TRBJ1-2; TRBD1 agrees at 8 bases. Germline V CDR1 and CDR2: MNHEY, SMNVEV (reference sequence). This CDR3 region has 17 residues. Trimming took 5 bases from V and 1 from J; bases not matched to a gene: 12.

V usage is TRBV5-4 and J usage is TRBJ2-5, with 13 bases aligning to TRBD2. The V gene end was trimmed by 4 bases and the J gene end by 1 base; junction bases not matched to a gene: 7. The V gene's germline CDR1 is SGHNT and CDR2 YYREEE (reference sequence). This CDR3 has 17 residues. This chain's CDR3 is CASSLGLAGDLQETQYF. The DNA of the CDR3 is TGTGCCAGCAGCCTAGGACTAGCGGGAGACCTCCAAGAGACCCAGTACTTC.